This section outlines one T cell receptor (beta chain) sequence together with its context. The antigen is not known. This entry belongs to a study of graft-versus-host responses after intestinal transplantation. At the level of the study: All recipients got anti-thymocyte globulin induction, then tacrolimus and steroids for 3 to 4 years. General study points: Early post-transplant falls in HvG clones accompanied the peak levels of circulating GvH clones.

The CDR3 is 14 amino acids. The V and J ends lost 4 bases and 6 bases, in that order; junction bases with no gene match: 6. The germline V gene has CDR1 SNHLY and CDR2 FYNNEI. Some clones are missing from TCRdb's copy, which holds only in-frame ones; the method was immunoSEQ multiplex PCR. The sample yields more than 65,000 clones, 75% to 90% seen once. The material sequenced was unstimulated CD4+ T cells sorted from spleen or lymph node cells, taken before transplant. This chain connects TRBV2 to TRBJ1-5; 7 bases agree with TRBD1. This receptor was obtained from a human donor who was the organ donor for an intestinal transplant. This CDR3 reads CASSVGTVGQPQHF. In DNA form, the CDR3 reads TGTGCCAGCAGTGTCGGGACAGTAGGTCAGCCCCAGCATTTT.